This TCR beta chain was captured in a study of blood T cell repertoires in COVID-19. In the study overall: Sample material is recorded as cDNA or gDNA derived from T cells, B-cell-depleted T cells, or PBMCs.

Original processing notes: Nucleated cell counts were estimated from reference gene primer amplification. TCRdb keeps only in-frame clones here, not all; method: immunoSEQ multiplex PCR. D and trimming come from the DNA, and the V and J calls and clone size come from that table. The table records around 200,000 clones, 75% to 90% of them present only once. Adults between about 18 and 89 years of age took part from 24 US areas. Individuals in the exposed group had encountered a COVID-19 case within 2 weeks preceding study entry. Per the germline V gene, CDR1 is SSHAT and CDR2 is FNYEAQ (reference sequence). This CDR3 is 15 amino acids long. The V end lost 5 bases, the J end lost 2 bases, and 15 bases lay between the germline ends.

The sequenced sample consisted of PBMCs or T cells enriched from blood (not recorded which). The receptor was isolated from a woman in her twenties or thirties who had been exposed to COVID-19. The rearrangement joins TRBV7-7 to TRBJ2-5; D is perhaps TRBD1 (5 bases). CDR3 bases: TGTGCCAGCAGCCGCACATGGACAAATCAAGAGACCCAGTACTTC. Its translation: CASSRTWTNQETQYF.